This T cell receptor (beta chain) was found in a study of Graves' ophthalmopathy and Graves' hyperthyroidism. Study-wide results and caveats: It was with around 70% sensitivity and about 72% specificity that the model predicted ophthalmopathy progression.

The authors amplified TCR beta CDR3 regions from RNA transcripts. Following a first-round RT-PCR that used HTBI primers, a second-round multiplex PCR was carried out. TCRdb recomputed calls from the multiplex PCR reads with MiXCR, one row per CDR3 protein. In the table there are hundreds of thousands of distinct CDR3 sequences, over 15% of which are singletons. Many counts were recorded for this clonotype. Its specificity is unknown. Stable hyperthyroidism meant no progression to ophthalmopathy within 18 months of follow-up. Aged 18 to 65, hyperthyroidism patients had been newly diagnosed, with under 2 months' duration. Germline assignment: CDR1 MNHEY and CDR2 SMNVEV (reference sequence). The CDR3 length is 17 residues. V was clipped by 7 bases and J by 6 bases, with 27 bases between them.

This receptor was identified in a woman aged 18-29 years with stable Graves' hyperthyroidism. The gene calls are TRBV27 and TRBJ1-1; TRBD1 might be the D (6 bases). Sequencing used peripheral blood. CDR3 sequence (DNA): TGTGCCAGCAACGAACTGGGCGGGGGGCGGAAGATGTCTGAAGCTTTCTTT. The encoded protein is CASNELGGGRKMSEAFF.